A selection of T cell receptor beta chains follows, all from one sample in a study of T and B cells in COVID-19 patients. TCRdb redid the calling of the multiplex PCR reads with MiXCR, one entry per CDR3 protein. The data show 4,000 to 5,500 distinct CDR3 sequences, over 20% seen once. Material for sequencing was blood. The receptors derive from a human donor with active COVID-19. Both conserved end residues are part of each CDR3. D genes are given only for firm matches. Size tells how often a clone was seen (once, few, many) or the class of an expanded clone, and some rows leave it out.

J: TRBJ1-1; D: -; V: TRBV6-2/TRBV6-3; size: -; CDR3: CASSYGRNTEAFF; DNA: TGTGCCAGCAGTTATGGCAGGAACACTGAAGCTTTCTTT
J: TRBJ1-1; D: -; V: TRBV7-2; size: -; CDR3: CASSLTRDTEAFF; DNA: TGTGCCAGCAGCTTAACGAGGGACACTGAAGCTTTCTTT
J: TRBJ2-7; D: -; V: TRBV6-5; size: medium-sized; CDR3: CASTKALRLGTSHEQYF; DNA: TGTGCCAGCACCAAGGCCCTCCGACTAGGAACATCCCACGAGCAGTACTTC
J: TRBJ2-4; D: -; V: TRBV21-1; size: -; CDR3: CASSEPRLAGGRGKNIQYF; DNA: TGTGCCAGCAGCGAACCCAGACTAGCGGGAGGGCGGGGCAAAAACATTCAGTACTTC
J: TRBJ2-7; D: -; V: TRBV12-3/TRBV12-4; size: few; CDR3: CASSLSGTGTYEQYF; DNA: TGTGCCAGCAGTTTATCGGGGACTGGAACCTACGAGCAGTACTTC
J: TRBJ1-2; D: -; V: TRBV7-9; size: -; CDR3: CASSLVVTIYGYTF; DNA: TGTGCCAGCAGCTTAGTGGTGACTATCTATGGCTACACCTTC
J: TRBJ2-1; D: -; V: TRBV6-4; size: few; CDR3: CASRGSYNEQFF; DNA: TGTGCCAGCAGGGGCTCCTACAATGAGCAGTTCTTC
J: TRBJ1-2; D: TRBD1; V: TRBV7-2; size: -; CDR3: CASSLEFSQGNGYTF; DNA: TGTGCCAGCAGCTTAGAATTCTCACAGGGGAATGGCTACACCTTC
J: TRBJ1-4; D: -; V: TRBV18; size: medium-sized; CDR3: CASSPGTLAEKLFF; DNA: TGTGCCAGCTCACCGGGGACTCTGGCTGAAAAACTGTTTTTT
J: TRBJ1-2; D: -; V: TRBV6-6; size: -; CDR3: CASSLDGNYGYTF; DNA: TGTGCCAGCAGTTTGGACGGGAACTATGGCTACACCTTC
J: TRBJ2-1; D: TRBD1; V: TRBV10-3; size: many; CDR3: CAISGQGLYNEQFF; DNA: TGTGCCATCAGCGGACAGGGCCTATACAATGAGCAGTTCTTC
J: TRBJ1-2; D: -; V: TRBV20-1; size: few; CDR3: CSAKVRSLGGYTF; DNA: TGCAGTGCTAAGGTCCGCAGCCTTGGCGGCTACACCTTC
J: TRBJ2-3; D: -; V: TRBV18; size: medium-sized; CDR3: CASSPIPGSATDTQYF; DNA: TGTGCCAGCTCACCTATACCGGGATCAGCCACCGATACGCAGTATTTT
J: TRBJ2-1; D: TRBD2; V: TRBV20-1; size: -; CDR3: CSVQGGSSYNEQFF; DNA: TGCAGTGTTCAGGGCGGGAGCTCCTACAATGAGCAGTTCTTC
J: TRBJ2-5; D: -; V: TRBV12-3/TRBV12-4; size: medium-sized; CDR3: CASTGNTQETQYF; DNA: TGTGCCAGCACCGGTAATACCCAAGAGACCCAGTACTTC
J: TRBJ2-7; D: -; V: TRBV20-1; size: -; CDR3: CSARPDGSYYEQYF; DNA: TGCAGTGCTAGGCCAGACGGGAGTTACTACGAGCAGTACTTC
J: TRBJ2-1; D: TRBD2; V: TRBV10-3; size: -; CDR3: CAISGASGSVYEQFF; DNA: TGTGCCATCAGTGGGGCTAGCGGGAGTGTCTATGAGCAGTTCTTC
J: TRBJ2-3; D: TRBD1; V: TRBV20-1; size: -; CDR3: CSPYRGPDTQYF; DNA: TGCAGTCCTTACAGGGGCCCAGATACGCAGTATTTT
J: TRBJ2-3; D: -; V: TRBV9; size: -; CDR3: CASSFGPGLPTDTQYF; DNA: TGTGCCAGCAGCTTCGGCCCGGGACTCCCCACAGATACGCAGTATTTT
J: TRBJ2-5; D: -; V: TRBV5-6; size: medium-sized; CDR3: CASSVRETQYF; DNA: TGTGCCAGCAGTGTCAGGGAGACCCAGTACTTC
J: TRBJ2-2; D: -; V: TRBV18; size: medium-sized; CDR3: CASSPLGLDTGELFF; DNA: TGTGCCAGCTCACCCCTGGGTCTGGACACCGGGGAGCTGTTTTTT
J: TRBJ1-4; D: -; V: TRBV29-1; size: large; CDR3: CSARTTRDPNEKLFF; DNA: TGCAGCGCCCGAACGACCAGGGATCCTAATGAAAAACTGTTTTTT